This passage covers 14 T cell receptor beta chains from one sample sequenced in a study of T cells in Graves' hyperthyroidism and ophthalmopathy. Authors of the study amplified TCR beta CDR3 regions from RNA transcripts. The HTBI set primed first-round TCR CDR3 RT-PCR. From the multiplex PCR reads, TCRdb called clonotypes with MiXCR, one entry per CDR3 protein. The data hold approximately 400,000 distinct CDR3 sequences, with over 12% observed a single time. The sequenced sample consisted of blood. These receptors all come from a man aged 50-59 years with Graves' ophthalmopathy.

The chain links TRBV6-1 to TRBJ2-7; no firm D call. The germline V and J ends were trimmed by 8 bases and 2 bases, with 16 bases remaining between them. Germline V gene data show CDR1 as MNHNS and CDR2 as SASEGT. This CDR3 contains 14 residues. The CDR3 reads CASVMWSGAYEQYF. In nucleotides, the CDR3 is TGTGCCAGCGTGATGTGGTCTGGAGCCTACGAGCAGTACTTC.

In its sample, this clonotype was seen many times. This chain links TRBV28 with TRBJ1-6; D unresolved. CDR3 length equals 14 residues. The germline gives CDR1 MDHEN, CDR2 SYDVKM. V lost 2 bases and J 3 bases, leaving 5 bases between the germline ends. The CDR3: CASSLPDYNSPLHF. The DNA of the CDR3 is TGTGCCAGCAGTTTACCAGACTATAATTCACCCCTCCACTTT.

CDR3 DNA: TGTGCCAGCAGTTTTAGGCCCGGGGCCGTAGCTCAGCCCCAGCATTTT. It codes for CASSFRPGAVAQPQHF. The rearrangement links TRBV12-3 or TRBV12-4 to TRBJ1-5; tentative D call: TRBD1 (5 bases). CDR3 length: 16 amino acids. The V end lost 3 bases, the J end lost 6 bases, and 18 bases lay between the germline ends.

With regard to this clonotype: One end of the junction is discordant with germline, which a read error may explain. The chain recombines TRBV28 with TRBJ1-5, with D perhaps TRBD1 (6 bases). The CDR3 sequence is 15 residues long. The germline CDR1 and CDR2 sequences are MDHEN and SYDVKM. The CDR3 region has the DNA TGTGTCAGCAGCATGGGGGGCAAAAGCAATCAGCCCCAGCATTTT. Translating gives CVSSMGGKSNQPQHF. Based on the CDR3 plus reference TRBV28 and TRBJ1-5, the full variable domain is DVKVTQSSRYLVKRTGEKVFLECVQDMDHENMFWYRQDPGLGLRLIYFSYDVKMKEKGDIPEGYSVSREKKERFSLILESASTNQTSMYLCVSSMGGKSNQPQHFGDGTRLSIL.

The genes are TRBV6-1 and TRBJ2-7; 11 nucleotides line up with TRBD2. Looked up from germline, CDR1 is MNHNS and CDR2 is SASEGT. The trim removed 4 bases at V and 5 bases at J, leaving 13 bases unmatched. This CDR3 region has 17 residues. The CDR3 DNA sequence: TGTGCCAGCAGTGTAAGACTAGCGGGGAGAGGACTACACGAGCAGTACTTC. Amino acid sequence: CASSVRLAGRGLHEQYF.

This clonotype was seen many times. This sequence joins TRBV20-1 and TRBJ2-7, with D unresolved. CDR1 and CDR2 from the germline V gene are DFQATT and SNEGSKA (reference sequence). The V end lost 0 bases, the J end lost 2 bases, and 14 bases lay between the germline ends. The CDR3 sequence is 15 residues long. The DNA of the CDR3 is TGCAGTGCTAGAGACGGGCTGGGCGGCCCCTACGAGCAGTACTTC. It translates to CSARDGLGGPYEQYF.

This clonotype was detected many times. The J gene is TRBJ1-5, the V gene TRBV20-1; unclear D gene. In germline, CDR1 is DFQATT, CDR2 SNEGSKA (reference sequence). The V end was cut by 5 bases, the J end by 0 bases, with 11 bases between. The CDR3 has 14 residues. CDR3 coding DNA: TGCAGTGCTTGGTCGGGGTATAGCAATCAGCCCCAGCATTTT. This translates into CSAWSGYSNQPQHF.

The sample holds many counts of this clonotype. V usage is TRBV19 and J usage is TRBJ2-5; D perhaps matches TRBD2 (6 bases). Germline assignment: CDR1 LNHDA and CDR2 SQIVND (reference sequence). V was shortened by 3 bases and J by 5 bases, with 16 bases between the two germline ends. The CDR3 sequence is 15 residues long. The CDR3 DNA follows: TGTGCCAGTAGTATGGTACCCGGGAGTTACGAGACCCAGTACTTC. Encoded protein: CASSMVPGSYETQYF.

The rearrangement links TRBV5-5 to TRBJ1-1; weak D call: TRBD1 (5 bases). CDR1 SGHKS and CDR2 YYEKEE come from the germline V gene (reference sequence). V lost 7 bases to trimming and J lost 5 bases, with 12 bases between them. There are 12 residues in the CDR3. CDR3 sequence: CASGGEGTEAFF. The CDR3 DNA reads TGTGCCAGCGGGGGGGAGGGAACTGAAGCTTTCTTT.

This clonotype has a count of ten or more. This chain uses TRBV2 with TRBJ2-3, with D perhaps matching TRBD2 (6 bases). V was trimmed by 6 bases and J by 8 bases, leaving 18 bases between them. The CDR3 spans 14 residues. Germline-derived CDR1 and CDR2 are SNHLY and FYNNEI. In DNA, the CDR3 is TGTGCCAGCAGGGGGGGAGCGGTCCCAGGTACGCAGTATTTT. Translating it yields CASRGGAVPGTQYF. Full variable domain (remainder filled in from reference TRBV2 and TRBJ2-3): EPEVTQTPSHQVTQMGQEVILRCVPISNHLYFYWYRQILGQKVEFLVSFYNNEISEKSEIFDDQFSVERPDGSNFTLKIRSTKLEDSAMYFCASRGGAVPGTQYFGPGTRLTVL.

Turning to this clonotype: It may be a read error: a sequence one base away is much more abundant. The chain combines TRBV20-1 with TRBJ2-2; 7 bases map to TRBD2. CDR1 DFQATT and CDR2 SNEGSKA come from the germline V gene (reference sequence). The CDR3 loop spans 16 amino acids. The CDR3 loop is CSAPGRATGNTGVLFF. In DNA form, the CDR3 reads TGCAGTGCTCCGGGGAGGGCGACCGGGAACACCGGGGTGCTGTTTTTT.

Many counts were recorded for this clonotype. V and J are TRBV24-1 and TRBJ1-2, with TRBD1 as a possible D gene (5 bases). V shed 0 bases and J shed 3 bases, with 7 bases lying between them. CDR3 length: 14 residues. Germline V gene lookup returns CDR1 KGHDR and CDR2 SFDVKD. The CDR3 nucleotides read TGTGCCACCAGTGATTTGTTCAGGGACTATGGCTACACCTTC. Its protein product is CATSDLFRDYGYTF.

The chain combines TRBV2 with TRBJ1-3; D gene uncertain. Germline loops: CDR1 SNHLY, CDR2 FYNNEI. The CDR3 consists of 16 residues. V lost 6 bases and J lost 0, with 15 bases in between. As DNA, the CDR3 is TGTGCCAGCAGATTAGGCGCCCGGAGCTCTGGAAACACCATATATTTT. Amino acid sequence: CASRLGARSSGNTIYF.

The chain uses TRBV28 and TRBJ1-4; no clear D gene. The V end was cut by 6 bases, the J end by 8 bases, with 10 bases between. Germline V gives CDR1 MDHEN, CDR2 SYDVKM. The CDR3 spans 12 residues. CDR3 bases: TGTGCCAGCAGCTGGGGAGAGGAAAAACTGTTTTTT. This codes for CASSWGEEKLFF.